This T cell receptor (beta chain) originates from a study of radiotherapy plus CTLA-4 blockade in lung cancer. Overall study: Objective responses were seen in 15% to 20% of patients, disease control in roughly 30%.

Turning to this clone: Its target is not known.

Germline lookup yields CDR1 LNHDA and CDR2 SQIVND (reference sequence). CDR3 length: 14 amino acids. V was clipped by 6 bases and J by 0 bases, with 11 bases between them. Ipilimumab-mediated CTLA-4 blockade plus focal radiation was given to patients having chemo-refractory metastatic non-small-cell lung cancer. This table comes from immunoSEQ multiplex PCR, and its TCRdb copy is limited to in-frame clones, with some not included. The repertoire holds roughly 90,000 clones, with about 79% as singletons. Study outcomes and limitations: Interferon-beta, together with early blood T cell clone dynamics, reportedly best predicted response. Blood TCR clones of tumor origin expanded after radiotherapy plus ipilimumab.

The sequence was obtained from a human donor with non-small cell lung cancer who had a partial response to radiotherapy plus ipilimumab. Some clones in this sample may be carry-over from other donors' samples. The sequencing used peripheral blood, collected from a patient treated with radiotherapy plus ipilimumab. The chain couples TRBV19 to TRBJ2-5, with a possible D match to TRBD1 (5 bases). The CDR3 DNA is TGTGCCAGTAGACCCCAGGGAAACCAAGAGACCCAGTACTTC. Its protein product is CASRPQGNQETQYF.